The source of this T cell receptor beta chain is a study of T cells in localized non-small cell lung cancer. The table came from immunoSEQ multiplex PCR; TCRdb's copy has only in-frame clones and leaves some out. This sample has around 900 clones, with about 20% found just once. The sequencing here drew on lung tumor tissue, taken before any cancer treatment. The receptor comes from a female donor over 55 with stage II squamous cell lung carcinoma.

The CDR3 DNA follows: TGTGCCAGCAGGACTAGCGGGAGGGCCGAGCAGTACTTC. Its translation: CASRTSGRAEQYF. V and J are TRBV28 and TRBJ2-7; 14 bases agree with TRBD2. Losses at the gene ends were 6 bases for V and 6 bases for J; bases not matched to a gene: 1. CDR3 length: 13 amino acids. CDR1 is MDHEN, CDR2 SYDVKM, per germline.